The 28 T cell receptor beta chains reported below all come from one sample, sequenced in a study of OX40 agonist ivuxolimab in advanced cancers. The repertoire was sequenced with immunoSEQ multiplex PCR; TCRdb's copy has only in-frame clones and lacks some. The sample contains tens of thousands of clones, 70% to 90% of which appear only once. This sample comprised CD4+ or CD8+ T cells sorted from blood, obtained in a trial of the OX40 agonist ivuxolimab. The receptors here all came from an adult with an advanced solid tumor such as melanoma, head and neck, liver or kidney cancer.

The chain uses TRBV6-1 and TRBJ2-7; 12 bases are a match to TRBD2. CDR3 size: 14 residues. CDR1 is MNHNS, CDR2 SASEGT, per germline. Trimming at V came to 4 bases and at J to 7 bases, leaving 5 bases not matched to a gene. CDR3 in DNA: TGTGCCAGCAGTGCCCCGACTAGCGGGGGAGAGCAGTACTTC. Translating gives CASSAPTSGGEQYF.

The rearrangement links TRBV2 to TRBJ1-5; D uncertain. The V gene lost 4 bases and the J gene lost 2 bases, with 6 bases spanning the gap. CDR3 length: 13 amino acids. Germline lookup yields CDR1 SNHLY and CDR2 FYNNEI. Here the CDR3 reads CASSGNRNQPQHF. DNA for the CDR3: TGTGCCAGCAGTGGAAACCGCAATCAGCCCCAGCATTTT.

This sequence joins TRBV19 and TRBJ1-1; unclear D gene. Germline CDR1 reads LNHDA; CDR2 reads SQIVND (reference sequence). V lost 1 base and J lost 3, with 12 bases in between. The CDR3 spans 15 residues. The CDR3 DNA sequence: TGTGCCAGTAGTATAGTCGCGTCCGCGGACACTGAAGCTTTCTTT. Translating gives CASSIVASADTEAFF. Full variable domain (missing parts from reference TRBV19 and TRBJ1-1): DGGITQSPKYLFRKEGQNVTLSCEQNLNHDAMYWYRQDPGQGLRLIYYSQIVNDFQKGDIAEGYSVSREKKESFPLTVTSAQKNPTAFYLCASSIVASADTEAFFGQGTRLTVV.

The DNA of the CDR3 is TGTGCCAGCAGCTCCTCCGCGATCACCGGGGAGCTGTTTTTT. Protein: CASSSSAITGELFF. The V call is TRBV7-6, the J call TRBJ2-2, with D uncertain. With 4 bases removed from V and 4 bases from J, the gap between germline ends came to 10 bases. The CDR3 is made up of 14 amino acids. Germline loops: CDR1 SGHVS, CDR2 FNYEAQ. Together with reference TRBV7-6 and TRBJ2-2, the CDR3 gives the full variable domain: GAGVSQSPRYKVTKRGQDVALRCDPISGHVSLYWYRQALGQGPEFLTYFNYEAQQDKSGLPNDRFSAERPEGSISTLTIQRTEQRDSAMYRCASSSSAITGELFFGEGSRLTVL.

The chain couples TRBV10-3 to TRBJ2-5, with 8 positions matching TRBD1. V trimming: 5 bases; J trimming: 5 bases; junction bases outside the gene matches: 13. There are 16 residues in the CDR3. Per germline, CDR1 ENHRY and CDR2 SYGVKD. As DNA, the CDR3 is TGTGCCATCAGTCCCACTACTGACAGGGGTGATGAGACCCAGTACTTC. Residues: CAISPTTDRGDETQYF.

This clone has a single count. V and J are TRBV6-5 and TRBJ1-3; tentatively, D is TRBD1 (5 bases). The CDR3 runs 13 residues. Deletions cut 6 bases from V and 1 base from J, with 7 bases between. Per the germline V gene, CDR1 is MNHEY and CDR2 is SVGAGI. The CDR3 loop is CASRGLSGNTIYF. Here the CDR3 DNA reads TGTGCCAGCAGGGGACTTTCTGGAAACACCATATATTTT.

The chain links TRBV5-8 to TRBJ2-2; TRBD2 matches 7 bases. Per germline, CDR1 SGHTS and CDR2 YDEGEE. Unmatched junction bases numbered 3, after V lost 4 bases and J lost 6 bases. This CDR3 has 13 residues. The CDR3 DNA follows: TGTGCCAGCAGCCGGACTAGGGCCGGGGAGCTGTTTTTT. Translation: CASSRTRAGELFF.

The DNA of the CDR3 is TGTGCCAGTAGAATCTCGGGAGCAGATACGCAGTATTTT. It translates to CASRISGADTQYF. The rearrangement links TRBV19 to TRBJ2-3; D is possibly TRBD2 (6 bases). The CDR3 sequence is 13 residues long. The V gene's germline CDR1 is LNHDA and CDR2 SQIVND (reference sequence). Trimming stripped 6 bases from V and 4 bases from J, with 11 bases between.

The chain has TRBV7-9 and TRBJ1-1; a possible D gene is TRBD1 (5 bases). The CDR3 length is 19 residues. Trimming shortened V by 6 bases and J by 1 base, and 27 bases separated the two germline ends. The germline V gene has CDR1 SEHNR and CDR2 FQNEAQ (reference sequence). The CDR3 loop is CASRLASFGGVLRNTEAFF. The CDR3 nucleotides read TGTGCCAGCAGACTGGCCTCGTTTGGGGGAGTATTAAGGAACACTGAAGCTTTCTTT.

The chain combines TRBV11-2 with TRBJ2-3; the match to TRBD2 covers 8 bases. CDR1 is SGHAT and CDR2 is FQNNGV in the germline V gene. There are 15 residues in the CDR3. Trimming took 4 bases from V and 5 from J; bases not matched to a gene: 8. DNA of the CDR3: TGTGCCAGCAGCTCGTCGGGACTAGAGATAGATACGCAGTATTTT. Its protein product is CASSSSGLEIDTQYF.

The chain couples TRBV7-7 to TRBJ2-1, with TRBD2 matching 9 bases. The CDR3 runs 15 residues. Losses at the gene ends were 5 bases for V and 4 bases for J; bases not matched to a gene: 6. Germline V CDR1 and CDR2: SSHAT, FNYEAQ (reference sequence). CDR3 bases: TGTGCCAGCAGCCGCTTAGCGGGGGTATACAATGAGCAGTTCTTC. Translation gives CASSRLAGVYNEQFF.

The rearrangement links TRBV9 to TRBJ2-4, with D unclear. CDR1 is SGDLS, CDR2 YYNGEE, per germline. This CDR3 is 15 amino acids long. The V end lost 4 bases, the J end lost 0 bases, and 11 bases lay between the germline ends. The CDR3 nucleotides read TGTGCCAGCAGCAAGGTGTCGGGAGCCAAAAACATTCAGTACTTC. It yields the protein CASSKVSGAKNIQYF.

This sequence joins TRBV19 and TRBJ2-5; maybe TRBD2 (6 bases). The germline V and J ends were trimmed by 6 bases and 4 bases, with 15 bases remaining between them. The length of the CDR3 is 14 residues. Germline V gene sequence: CDR1 LNHDA, CDR2 SQIVND (reference sequence). The CDR3 loop is CASSVTGGGETQYF. In DNA, the CDR3 is TGTGCCAGTAGCGTAACCGGGGGTGGAGAGACCCAGTACTTC.

J is TRBJ1-1 and V is TRBV7-3, with 9 bases lining up with TRBD1. Per germline, CDR1 SGHTA and CDR2 FQGTGA. Losses at the gene ends were 2 bases for V and 6 bases for J; bases not matched to a gene: 4. CDR3 length: 14 residues. CDR3 DNA: TGTGCCAGCAGCTTACCGGGACAGGGTGCTGAAGCTTTCTTT. It encodes CASSLPGQGAEAFF.

The rearrangement links TRBV15 to TRBJ2-3; 11 bases fit TRBD2. CDR3 length: 18 amino acids. Per germline, CDR1 LNHNV and CDR2 YYDKDF (reference sequence). Losses at the gene ends were 1 base for V and 3 bases for J; bases not matched to a gene: 9. CDR3 sequence reads: CATSRVGPSGGSTDTQYF. In nucleotides, the CDR3 is TGTGCCACCAGCAGAGTTGGTCCTAGCGGGGGGTCAACAGATACGCAGTATTTT.

The V gene is TRBV7-9, the J gene TRBJ1-4; possible D gene TRBD1, 5 bases. This CDR3 region has 11 residues. Germline CDR1 reads SEHNR; CDR2 reads FQNEAQ (reference sequence). The ends were cut back, 4 bases at V and 13 bases at J, with 10 bases in the middle. The CDR3 protein is CASSWGQRLFF. As DNA, the CDR3 is TGTGCCAGCAGCTGGGGCCAGAGACTGTTTTTT.

The chain couples TRBV5-1 to TRBJ1-2; 7 positions agree with TRBD1. This CDR3 spans 15 amino acids. The V segment lost 0 bases and the J segment 7 bases; nucleotides outside the gene matches: 9. CDR1 SGHRS and CDR2 YFSETQ come from the germline V gene. CDR3 sequence reads: CASSLEPGQRTGYTF. DNA for the CDR3: TGCGCCAGCAGCTTGGAGCCGGGACAGCGAACTGGCTACACCTTC.

The CDR3 sequence is CASSERGMRGETQYF. The CDR3 region has the DNA TGTGCCAGCAGTGAACGTGGTATGAGGGGAGAGACCCAGTACTTC. The chain carries TRBV6-1 and TRBJ2-5; D assignment may be TRBD1 or TRBD2 (5 bases each). Trimming cost V 2 bases and J 4 bases, with 14 bases left between them. Germline V CDR1 and CDR2: MNHNS, SASEGT. This CDR3 is 15 amino acids long.

This chain uses TRBV7-7 with TRBJ1-1; unclear D gene. V lost 5 bases, J lost 0 bases, and 7 bases lay in between. Germline assignment: CDR1 SSHAT and CDR2 FNYEAQ (reference sequence). This CDR3 region has 13 residues. The CDR3 DNA reads as TGTGCCAGCAGCGCGGGCCTGAACACTGAAGCTTTCTTT. It specifies CASSAGLNTEAFF.

In its sample, this clone was seen once. The chain couples TRBV7-3 to TRBJ2-3; D is unclear. This CDR3 has 16 residues. The germline V and J ends were trimmed by 3 bases and 4 bases, with 17 bases remaining between them. Germline V gives CDR1 SGHTA, CDR2 FQGTGA. CDR3 residues: CASSLLPPRVADTQYF. DNA of the CDR3: TGTGCCAGCAGCTTGCTTCCCCCCCGGGTGGCAGATACGCAGTATTTT.

V usage is TRBV7-3 and J usage is TRBJ2-2; the D gene is possibly TRBD2 (7 bases). Germline lookup yields CDR1 SGHTA and CDR2 FQGTGA. The V gene lost 3 bases and the J gene lost 7 bases, with 12 bases spanning the gap. The CDR3 totals 14 residues. CDR3 sequence (DNA): TGTGCCAGCAGCTTTCGCGGGGGCGGCGGGGAGCTGTTTTTT. Encoded protein: CASSFRGGGGELFF.

The chain has TRBV18 and TRBJ1-3; D may be TRBD1 (6 bases). Per the germline V gene, CDR1 is KGHSH and CDR2 is LQKENI. CDR3 length equals 17 residues. V lost 3 bases, J lost 1 base, and 16 bases lay in between. As DNA, the CDR3 is TGTGCCAGCTCACCCGGGCAGGGGCGCCTTTCTGGAAACACCATATATTTT. Translating it yields CASSPGQGRLSGNTIYF.

V is TRBV28 and J is TRBJ2-4, with 9 nucleotides matching TRBD1. CDR3 length equals 15 residues. Germline V gene sequence: CDR1 MDHEN, CDR2 SYDVKM. J gave up 13 bases and V 1 base, and 11 bases lay outside the gene matches. This CDR3 reads CASSLFPGQGRIQYF. The CDR3 coding sequence is TGTGCCAGCAGTTTATTTCCGGGACAGGGAAGGATACAGTACTTC.

The chain couples TRBV6-1 to TRBJ2-7; 7 nucleotides agree with TRBD1. The CDR3 consists of 15 residues. Per the germline V gene, CDR1 is MNHNS and CDR2 is SASEGT. V gave up 6 bases and J gave up 3 bases; unmatched junction bases: 11. CDR3 sequence reads: CASRNMPDRDYEQYF. Here the CDR3 DNA reads TGTGCCAGCAGGAATATGCCCGACAGGGACTACGAGCAGTACTTC.

The J gene is TRBJ1-2, the V gene TRBV9, with D perhaps matching TRBD1 (5 bases). CDR3 length: 14 residues. Trimming cost V 4 bases and J 7 bases, with 17 bases left between them. Germline loops: CDR1 SGDLS, CDR2 YYNGEE. CDR3 nucleotides: TGTGCCAGCAGCACGCAGACCGGGGGGAGTGGCTACACCTTC. The encoded protein is CASSTQTGGSGYTF.

J is TRBJ2-1 and V is TRBV7-3, with D hard to call. CDR1 is SGHTA, CDR2 FQGTGA, per germline. Trimming pared 4 bases from V and 5 bases from J, leaving 15 bases between. This CDR3 is built from 15 residues. CDR3 sequence: CASSSRSGGHNEQFF. Written as DNA, the CDR3 is TGTGCCAGCAGCTCCCGCTCCGGCGGCCACAATGAGCAGTTCTTC.

The chain links TRBV11-3 to TRBJ2-7; a weak D match, TRBD1 (6 bases). The CDR3 extends over 17 amino acids. Germline V CDR1 and CDR2: SGHNT, YENEEA. With 1 base removed from V and 3 bases from J, the gap between germline ends came to 19 bases. CDR3 amino acids: CASSLAPLGARRYEQYF. CDR3 in DNA: TGTGCCAGCAGCTTAGCTCCCTTGGGGGCACGACGCTACGAGCAGTACTTC.

The J gene is TRBJ1-1, the V gene TRBV11-2, with D possibly matching TRBD1 (6 bases). The CDR3 has 17 amino acids. V dropped 1 base and J dropped 0 bases, with 15 bases sitting between them. CDR1 is SGHAT, CDR2 FQNNGV, per germline. CDR3 sequence (DNA): TGTGCCAGCAGCTTAGCGTCTCAGGGGATGGTGAACACTGAAGCTTTCTTT. Protein sequence: CASSLASQGMVNTEAFF.